These 20 T cell receptor beta chains originate from one sample sequenced in a study of CD8+ T cells in alopecia areata. Extraction and reverse transcription of RNA yielded cDNA as the sequencing template. The method was immunoSEQ multiplex PCR; TCRdb's version includes in-frame clones alone and lacks a portion of them. The table lists roughly 250,000 clones, about two thirds of them singletons. This specimen was CD4+ T cells sorted from blood, taken at week 0. The receptors originated from a human donor with alopecia areata.

The chain employs TRBV30 and TRBJ1-2; no definite D call. Trimming stripped 0 bases from V and 7 bases from J, with 15 bases between. CDR1 and CDR2 from the germline V gene are GTSNPN and SVGIG (reference sequence). The CDR3 runs 14 residues. The CDR3 reads CAWSVERRFAGYTF. CDR3 DNA: TGTGCCTGGAGTGTAGAAAGGAGATTCGCTGGCTACACCTTC.

This chain joins TRBV25-1 and TRBJ1-6, with 10 bases lining up with TRBD1. The CDR3 spans 14 residues. J lost 9 bases, V lost 5 bases, and 4 bases had no gene match. Germline-derived CDR1 and CDR2 are MGHDK and SYGVNS. The CDR3 DNA reads as TGTGCCAGCAGTACGGGACAGGGGTTTTCACCCCTCCACTTT. Amino acids: CASSTGQGFSPLHF.

This clone was detected a few times. The chain has TRBV4-2 and TRBJ2-3; D is possibly TRBD2 (6 bases). Germline CDR1 LGHNA, CDR2 YNFKEQ. Trimming stripped 3 bases from V and 6 bases from J, with 19 bases between. There are 16 residues in the CDR3. The CDR3 coding sequence is TGTGCCAGCAGCCACTCCGGGCCGGGGGTCGGGGATACGCAGTATTTT. This translates into CASSHSGPGVGDTQYF.

The table lists this clone with a few counts. The chain has TRBV20-1 and TRBJ1-2; tentatively, D is TRBD1 (6 bases). Germline V gene lookup returns CDR1 DFQATT and CDR2 SNEGSKA (reference sequence). V shed 8 bases and J shed 8 bases, with 15 bases lying between them. The CDR3 contains 11 residues. CDR3 protein: CSQTRGAGYTF. The CDR3 nucleotides read TGCAGTCAAACCAGGGGCGCGGGCTACACCTTC.

This clone has just one count. The V gene is TRBV9, the J gene TRBJ1-2, with 7 bases lining up with TRBD1. The V gene's germline CDR1 is SGDLS and CDR2 YYNGEE. The CDR3 length is 16 residues. Losses at the gene ends were 3 bases for V and 3 bases for J; bases not matched to a gene: 11. The CDR3 bases are TGTGCCAGCAGCGGCAACGTCCGGGACAGATACTATGGCTACACCTTC. Protein sequence: CASSGNVRDRYYGYTF. Supplemented by reference TRBV9 and TRBJ1-2, the full variable domain reads DSGVTQTPKHLITATGQRVTLRCSPRSGDLSVYWYQQSLDQGLQFLIQYYNGEERAKGNILERFSAQQFPDLHSELNLSSLELGDSALYFCASSGNVRDRYYGYTFGSGTRLTVV.

The chain employs TRBV12-5 and TRBJ1-5, with 7 nucleotides matching TRBD1. Germline V gene sequence: CDR1 LGHNT, CDR2 FRNRAP. This CDR3 is 14 amino acids long. The ends lost 5 bases at V and 5 bases at J; junction bases unmatched: 6. CDR3 DNA: TGTGCTAGTGGTCCCGACAGGGAGGATCAGCCCCAGCATTTT. Translation gives CASGPDREDQPQHF.

As for this clone: Other DNA sequences in the sample encode the same CDR3. Here the CDR3 DNA reads TGCAGCGCCGGGACAGGGTATGGCTACACCTTC. It yields the protein CSAGTGYGYTF. This sequence joins TRBV29-1 and TRBJ1-2; 9 bases agree with TRBD1. Germline V gives CDR1 SQVTM, CDR2 ANQGSEA. CDR3 length equals 11 residues. The ends lost 7 bases at V and 5 bases at J; junction bases unmatched: 2.

This chain joins TRBV27 and TRBJ1-5; no firm D call. The CDR3 length is 16 residues. The germline V and J ends were trimmed by 1 base and 7 bases, with 17 bases remaining between them. Germline lookup yields CDR1 MNHEY and CDR2 SMNVEV (reference sequence). The CDR3 DNA reads TGTGCCAGCAGTTTATTCGCCCCTGGGAGCTGGCAGCCCCAGCATTTT. The encoded protein is CASSLFAPGSWQPQHF.

A word on this clone: Relative to the germline gene, one junction end is altered; a read error may explain this. The rearrangement joins TRBV29-1 to TRBJ1-4; weak D call: TRBD1 (5 bases). Germline V lookup: CDR1 SQVTM, CDR2 ANQGSEA. The CDR3 sequence is 13 residues long. DNA of the CDR3: TGCAGCGCTGAACAGGCTCCCAATGAAAAACTGTTTTTT. Its protein is CSAEQAPNEKLFF.

The chain has TRBV30 and TRBJ2-1; 14 bases are shared with TRBD2. The CDR3 consists of 13 residues. Germline-derived CDR1 and CDR2 are GTSNPN and SVGIG (reference sequence). This CDR3 is CAEGTSGGNEQFF. For the CDR3, the DNA is TGTGCAGAGGGGACTAGCGGGGGTAATGAGCAGTTCTTC.

The gene calls are TRBV5-4 and TRBJ1-6; D remains ambiguous. CDR3 length: 16 amino acids. Germline V gene sequence: CDR1 SGHNT, CDR2 YYREEE (reference sequence). Trimming removed 0 bases at V and 10 bases at J, with 17 bases between. CDR3 loop: CASSLEPIAPHSPLHF. DNA of the CDR3: TGTGCCAGCAGCTTGGAACCGATCGCCCCCCACTCACCCCTCCACTTT.

The chain joins TRBV5-6 to TRBJ2-1, with TRBD1 matching over 7 bases. Per germline, CDR1 SGHDT and CDR2 YYEEEE. The CDR3 has 13 amino acids. V was clipped by 3 bases and J by 4 bases; unmatched bases: 1. The CDR3 DNA is TGTGCCAGCAGCTACAGGGGATACAATGAGCAGTTCTTC. This encodes CASSYRGYNEQFF.

This sequence joins TRBV30 and TRBJ1-6; D remains ambiguous. The V gene's germline CDR1 is GTSNPN and CDR2 SVGIG (reference sequence). V gave up 5 bases and J gave up 10 bases, with 12 bases separating them. The CDR3 is made up of 12 amino acids. This chain's CDR3 is CAWLTDRSPLHF. The DNA for the CDR3 is TGTGCCTGGCTTACGGATCGGTCACCCCTCCACTTT. Based on the CDR3 plus reference TRBV30 and TRBJ1-6, the full variable domain is SQTIHQWPATLVQPVGSPLSLECTVEGTSNPNLYWYRQAAGRGLQLLFYSVGIGQISSEVPQNLSASRPQDRQFILSSKKLLLSDSGFYLCAWLTDRSPLHFGNGTRLTVT.

In DNA form, the CDR3 reads TGTGCCACCAGCAGACTTACCGGGGGAAGGAGCTACGAGCAGTACTTC. As protein: CATSRLTGGRSYEQYF. The chain couples TRBV15 to TRBJ2-7; D might be TRBD2 (6 bases). The CDR3 sequence is 16 residues long. Germline lookup yields CDR1 LNHNV and CDR2 YYDKDF (reference sequence). The V end lost 2 bases, the J end lost 3 bases, and 17 bases lay between the germline ends.

This clone appeared a single time. The CDR3 region is CASSREGVATEAFF. For the CDR3, the DNA is TGCGCCAGCAGCAGGGAGGGGGTGGCCACTGAAGCTTTCTTT. The chain is built from TRBV4-1 and TRBJ1-1; possible D gene TRBD1, 6 bases. Per germline, CDR1 MGHRA and CDR2 YSYEKL. Trimming removed 5 bases from V and 4 bases from J, with 14 bases in between. The length of the CDR3 is 14 residues.

This rearrangement joins TRBV5-1 to TRBJ2-7, with D possibly being TRBD1 or TRBD2 (5 bases each). This CDR3 is built from 12 residues. The V gene lost 0 bases and the J gene lost 13 bases, with 14 bases spanning the gap. CDR1 SGHRS and CDR2 YFSETQ come from the germline V gene. As DNA, the CDR3 is TGCGCCAGCAGCTTGGCCCCGGGGCCCTTATACTTC. Amino acid sequence: CASSLAPGPLYF.

The chain has TRBV29-1 and TRBJ1-1; 8 bases map to TRBD1. The length of the CDR3 is 14 residues. CDR1 is SQVTM, CDR2 ANQGSEA, per germline. Losses at the gene ends were 6 bases for V and 1 base for J; bases not matched to a gene: 7. CDR3 DNA sequence: TGCAGCGTCGCACCAGGGGGCCAGAACACTGAAGCTTTCTTT. Its protein product is CSVAPGGQNTEAFF.

The CDR3 bases are TGCAGCGTTGAAGGTGCCCGGGACGTGTCCTACAATGAGCAGTTCTTC. Its translation: CSVEGARDVSYNEQFF. The rearrangement joins TRBV29-1 to TRBJ2-1, with D perhaps being TRBD1 or TRBD2 (5 bases each). V lost 1 base and J lost 1, with 14 bases in between. Germline V lookup: CDR1 SQVTM, CDR2 ANQGSEA. The CDR3 extends over 16 amino acids.

The rearrangement joins TRBV29-1 to TRBJ2-4; D is ambiguous. The CDR3 length is 13 residues. V was pared by 4 bases and J by 2 bases, with 9 bases between. The germline CDR1 and CDR2 sequences are SQVTM and ANQGSEA. The CDR3 region has the DNA TGCAGCGTTGCGGCAGGAACCAAAAACATTCAGTACTTC. Protein sequence: CSVAAGTKNIQYF.

The V call is TRBV10-3, the J call TRBJ2-7, with no clear D. In germline, CDR1 is ENHRY, CDR2 SYGVKD. Trimming took 3 bases from V and 1 from J, leaving 10 bases between them. The CDR3 has 14 amino acids. The CDR3 DNA sequence: TGTGCCATCAGTGACCTCGGCGGTTCCTACGAGCAGTACTTC. Translation: CAISDLGGSYEQYF.